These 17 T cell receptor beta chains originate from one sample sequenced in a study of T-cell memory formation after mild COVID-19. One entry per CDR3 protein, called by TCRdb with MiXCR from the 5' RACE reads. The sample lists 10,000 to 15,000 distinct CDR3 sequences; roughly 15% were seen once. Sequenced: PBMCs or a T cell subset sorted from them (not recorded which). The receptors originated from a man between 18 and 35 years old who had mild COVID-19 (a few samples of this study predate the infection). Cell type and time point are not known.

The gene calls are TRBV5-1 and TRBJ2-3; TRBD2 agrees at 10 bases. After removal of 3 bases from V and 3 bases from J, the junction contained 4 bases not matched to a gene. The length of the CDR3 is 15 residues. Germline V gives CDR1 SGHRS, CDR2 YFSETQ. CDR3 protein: CASSYSGRTTDTQYF. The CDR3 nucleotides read TGCGCCAGCAGCTATAGCGGGAGGACAACAGATACGCAGTATTTT.

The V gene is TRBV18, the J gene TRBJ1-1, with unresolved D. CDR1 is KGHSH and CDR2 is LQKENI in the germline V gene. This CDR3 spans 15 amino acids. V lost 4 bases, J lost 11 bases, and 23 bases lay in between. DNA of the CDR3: TGTGCCAGCTCACGCTGGAAACCACCCGACCGTGGGGCTTTCTTT. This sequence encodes CASSRWKPPDRGAFF.

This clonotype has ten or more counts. The CDR3 spells CSVRTGSSYEQYV. The CDR3 DNA follows: TGCAGCGTCCGGACAGGGAGCTCCTACGAGCAGTACGTC. The rearrangement uses TRBV29-1 and TRBJ2-7; 8 nucleotides align to TRBD1. Losses at the gene ends were 6 bases for V and 0 bases for J; bases not matched to a gene: 4. Germline CDR1 is SQVTM and CDR2 is ANQGSEA. The CDR3 runs 13 residues.

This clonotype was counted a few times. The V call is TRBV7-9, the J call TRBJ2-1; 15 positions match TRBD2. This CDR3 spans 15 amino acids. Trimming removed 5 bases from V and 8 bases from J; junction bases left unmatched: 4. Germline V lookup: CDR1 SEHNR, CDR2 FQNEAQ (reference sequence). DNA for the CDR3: TGTGCCAGCAGCCCCGGACTAGCGGGGGGGTATGAGCAGTTCTTC. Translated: CASSPGLAGGYEQFF.

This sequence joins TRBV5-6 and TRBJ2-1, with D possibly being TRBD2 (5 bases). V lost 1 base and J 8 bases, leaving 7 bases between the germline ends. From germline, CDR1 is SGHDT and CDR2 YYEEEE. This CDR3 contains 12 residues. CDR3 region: CASSLTRDEQFF. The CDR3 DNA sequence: TGTGCCAGCAGCTTGACGAGGGATGAGCAGTTCTTC.

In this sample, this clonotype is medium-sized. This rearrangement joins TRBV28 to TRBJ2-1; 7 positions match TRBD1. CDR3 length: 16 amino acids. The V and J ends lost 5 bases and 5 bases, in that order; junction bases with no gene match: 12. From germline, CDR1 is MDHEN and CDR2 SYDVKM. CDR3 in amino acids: CASSPPRDSHNNEQFF. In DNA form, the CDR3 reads TGTGCCAGCAGTCCGCCTCGGGACAGCCACAACAATGAGCAGTTCTTC.

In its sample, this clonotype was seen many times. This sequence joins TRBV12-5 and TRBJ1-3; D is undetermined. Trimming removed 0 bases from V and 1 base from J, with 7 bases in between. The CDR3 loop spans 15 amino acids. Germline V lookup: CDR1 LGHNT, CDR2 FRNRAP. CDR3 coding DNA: TGTGCTAGTGGTTTGGTATTAGGGTCTGGAAACACCATATATTTT. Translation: CASGLVLGSGNTIYF.

This CDR3 is CASSAMGTEAFF. The DNA for the CDR3 is TGTGCCAGCAGCGCAATGGGCACTGAAGCTTTCTTT. The chain recombines TRBV9 with TRBJ1-1; D is uncertain. CDR1 and CDR2 (germline): SGDLS, YYNGEE. This CDR3 spans 12 amino acids. The V gene lost 3 bases and the J gene lost 4 bases, with 7 bases spanning the gap.

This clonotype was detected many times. This chain's CDR3 is CASSPLPSGANVLTF. The CDR3 region has the DNA TGTGCCAGCAGCCCCCTCCCCTCTGGGGCCAACGTCCTGACTTTC. V usage is TRBV7-2 and J usage is TRBJ2-6; no firm D call. The V and J ends lost 5 bases and 0 bases respectively, with 8 bases between them. Germline CDR1 is SGHTA and CDR2 is FQGNSA. The CDR3 has 15 amino acids.

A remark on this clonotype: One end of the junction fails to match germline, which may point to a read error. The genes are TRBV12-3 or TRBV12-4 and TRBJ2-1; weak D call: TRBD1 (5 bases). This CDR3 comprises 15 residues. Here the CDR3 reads CASSLGDSSYNEQFF. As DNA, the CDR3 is TGTGCCAGCAGCTTAGGGGATAGCTCCTACAATGAGCAGTTCTTC.

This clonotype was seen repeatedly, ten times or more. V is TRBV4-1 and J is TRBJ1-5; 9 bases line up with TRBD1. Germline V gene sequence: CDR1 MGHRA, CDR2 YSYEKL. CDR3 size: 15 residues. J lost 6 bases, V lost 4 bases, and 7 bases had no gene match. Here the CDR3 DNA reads TGCGCCAGCAGCCGCACAGGGGGCAGGGGTCAGCCCCAGCATTTT. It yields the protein CASSRTGGRGQPQHF.

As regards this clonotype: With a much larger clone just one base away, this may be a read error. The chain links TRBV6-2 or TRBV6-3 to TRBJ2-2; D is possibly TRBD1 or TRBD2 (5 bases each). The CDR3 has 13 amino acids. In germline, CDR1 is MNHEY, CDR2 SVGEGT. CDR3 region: CASSLPGSGELIF. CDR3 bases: TGTGCCAGCAGTCTCCCAGGGTCCGGGGAGCTGATTTTT.

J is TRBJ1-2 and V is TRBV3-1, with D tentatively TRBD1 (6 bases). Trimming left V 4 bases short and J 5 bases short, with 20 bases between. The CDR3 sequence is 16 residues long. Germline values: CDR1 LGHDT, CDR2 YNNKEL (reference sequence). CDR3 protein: CASSPKDYYRVYGYTF. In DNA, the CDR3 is TGTGCCAGCAGCCCGAAAGACTACTACAGGGTTTATGGCTACACCTTC.

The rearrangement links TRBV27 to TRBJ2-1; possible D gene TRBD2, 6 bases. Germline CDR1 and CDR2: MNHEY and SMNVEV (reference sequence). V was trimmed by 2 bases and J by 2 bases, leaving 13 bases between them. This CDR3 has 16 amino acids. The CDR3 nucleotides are TGTGCCAGCAGTTTAGTAGGCGGGGAGGCCTACAATGAGCAGTTCTTC. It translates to CASSLVGGEAYNEQFF.

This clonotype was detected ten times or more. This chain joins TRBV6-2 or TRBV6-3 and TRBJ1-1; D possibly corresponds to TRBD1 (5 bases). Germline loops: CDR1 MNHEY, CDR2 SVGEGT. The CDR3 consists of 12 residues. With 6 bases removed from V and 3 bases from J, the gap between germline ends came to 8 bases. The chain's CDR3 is CASSIGDTEAFF. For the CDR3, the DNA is TGTGCCAGCAGCATAGGGGACACTGAAGCTTTCTTT.

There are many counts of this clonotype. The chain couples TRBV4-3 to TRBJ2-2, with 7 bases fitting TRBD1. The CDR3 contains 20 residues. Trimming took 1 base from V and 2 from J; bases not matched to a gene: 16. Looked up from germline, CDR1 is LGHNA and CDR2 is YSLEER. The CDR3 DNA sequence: TGCGCCAGCAGCCAAGCGGTTTTCGGGTACAGGGGCCTAAACACCGGGGAGCTGTTTTTT. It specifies CASSQAVFGYRGLNTGELFF.

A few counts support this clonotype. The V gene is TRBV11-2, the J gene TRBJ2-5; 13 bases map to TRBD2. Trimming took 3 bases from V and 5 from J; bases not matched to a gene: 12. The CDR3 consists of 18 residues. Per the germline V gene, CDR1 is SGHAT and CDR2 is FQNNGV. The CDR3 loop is CASSFPGLAGPAWETQYF. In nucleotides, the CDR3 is TGTGCCAGCAGCTTCCCGGGACTAGCGGGGCCCGCCTGGGAGACCCAGTACTTC.